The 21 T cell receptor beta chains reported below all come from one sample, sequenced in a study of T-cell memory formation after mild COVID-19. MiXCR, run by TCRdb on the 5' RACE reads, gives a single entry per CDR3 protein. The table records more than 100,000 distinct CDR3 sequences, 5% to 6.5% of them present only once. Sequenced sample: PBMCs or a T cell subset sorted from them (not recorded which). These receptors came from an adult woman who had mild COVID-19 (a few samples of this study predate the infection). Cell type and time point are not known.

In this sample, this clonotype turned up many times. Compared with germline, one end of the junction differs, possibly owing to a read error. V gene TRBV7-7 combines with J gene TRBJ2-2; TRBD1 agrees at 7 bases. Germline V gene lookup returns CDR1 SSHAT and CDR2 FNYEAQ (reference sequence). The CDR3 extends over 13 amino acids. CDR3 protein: CASSVGTAGELFF. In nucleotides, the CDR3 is TGTGCTAGCAGCGTAGGGACAGCGGGGGAGCTGTTTTTT.

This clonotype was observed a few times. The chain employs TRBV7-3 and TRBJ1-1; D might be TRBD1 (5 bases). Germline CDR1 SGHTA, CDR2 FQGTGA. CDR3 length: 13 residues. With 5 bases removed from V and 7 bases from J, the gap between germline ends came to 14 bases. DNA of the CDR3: TGTGCCAGCAGCCCAGGGACCACCAGTGAAGCTTTCTTT. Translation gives CASSPGTTSEAFF.

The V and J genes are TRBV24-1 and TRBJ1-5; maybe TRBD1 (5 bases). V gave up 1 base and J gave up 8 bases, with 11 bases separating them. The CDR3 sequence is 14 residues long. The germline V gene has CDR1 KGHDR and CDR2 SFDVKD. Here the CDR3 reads CATSDFKGPEPQHF. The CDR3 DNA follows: TGTGCCACCAGTGATTTCAAGGGGCCCGAGCCCCAGCATTTT.

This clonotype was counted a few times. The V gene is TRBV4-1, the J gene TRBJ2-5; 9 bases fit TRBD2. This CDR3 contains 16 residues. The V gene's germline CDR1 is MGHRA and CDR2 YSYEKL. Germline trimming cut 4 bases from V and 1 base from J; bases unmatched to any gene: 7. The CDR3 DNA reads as TGCGCCAGCAGCCTATCCCTTAGCGGGGGCCAAGAGACCCAGTACTTC. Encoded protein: CASSLSLSGGQETQYF.

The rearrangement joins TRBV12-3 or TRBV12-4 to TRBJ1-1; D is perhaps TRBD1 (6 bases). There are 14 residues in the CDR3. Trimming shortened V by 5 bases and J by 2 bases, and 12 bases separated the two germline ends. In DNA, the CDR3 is TGTGCCAGCAGTCTCGGAGGGACAAACACTGAAGCTTTCTTT. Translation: CASSLGGTNTEAFF.

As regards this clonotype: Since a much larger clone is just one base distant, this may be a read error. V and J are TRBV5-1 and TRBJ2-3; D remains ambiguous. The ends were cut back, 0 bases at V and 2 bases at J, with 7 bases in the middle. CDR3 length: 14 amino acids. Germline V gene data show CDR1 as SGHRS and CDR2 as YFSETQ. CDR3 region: CASSLEQNTDTQYF. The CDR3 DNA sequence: TGCGCCAGCAGCTTGGAACAGAACACAGATACGCAGTATTTT.

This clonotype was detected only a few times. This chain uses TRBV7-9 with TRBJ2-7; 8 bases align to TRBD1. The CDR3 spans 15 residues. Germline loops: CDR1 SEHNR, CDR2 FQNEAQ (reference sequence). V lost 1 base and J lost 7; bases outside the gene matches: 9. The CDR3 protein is CASSLVSGTGREQYF. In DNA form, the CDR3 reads TGTGCCAGCAGCTTAGTCTCCGGGACAGGTCGAGAGCAGTACTTC.

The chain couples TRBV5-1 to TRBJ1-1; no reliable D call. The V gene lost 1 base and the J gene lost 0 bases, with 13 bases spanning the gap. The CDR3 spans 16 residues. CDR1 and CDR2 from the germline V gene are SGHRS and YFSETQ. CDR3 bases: TGCGCCAGCAGCTTGAGGAGGGCGGGGATGAACACTGAAGCTTTCTTT. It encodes CASSLRRAGMNTEAFF.

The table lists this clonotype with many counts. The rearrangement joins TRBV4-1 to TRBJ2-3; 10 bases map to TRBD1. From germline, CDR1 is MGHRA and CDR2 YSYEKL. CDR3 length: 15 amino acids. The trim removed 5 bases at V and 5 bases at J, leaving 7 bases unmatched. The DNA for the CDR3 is TGCGCCAGCAGCTCCGGGACAGGGGCCGTAGATACGCAGTATTTT. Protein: CASSSGTGAVDTQYF.

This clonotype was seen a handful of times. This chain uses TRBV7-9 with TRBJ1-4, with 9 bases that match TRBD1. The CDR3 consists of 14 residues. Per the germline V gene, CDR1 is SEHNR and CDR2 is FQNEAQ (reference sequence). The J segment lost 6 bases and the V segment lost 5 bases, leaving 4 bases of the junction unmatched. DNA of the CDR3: TGTGCCAGCAGCCCAGGACAGGGGTATGAAAAACTGTTTTTT. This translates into CASSPGQGYEKLFF.

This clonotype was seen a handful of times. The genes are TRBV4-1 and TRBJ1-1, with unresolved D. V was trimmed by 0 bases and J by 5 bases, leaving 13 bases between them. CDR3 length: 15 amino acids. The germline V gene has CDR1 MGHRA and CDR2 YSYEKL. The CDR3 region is CASSQESTSVTEAFF. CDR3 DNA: TGCGCCAGCAGCCAAGAGTCTACTTCGGTAACTGAAGCTTTCTTT.

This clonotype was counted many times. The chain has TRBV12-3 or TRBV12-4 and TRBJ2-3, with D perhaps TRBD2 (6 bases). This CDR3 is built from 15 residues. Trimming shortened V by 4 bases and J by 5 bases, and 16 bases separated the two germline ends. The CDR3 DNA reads TGTGCCAGCAGTTCATCCGGGGCGGGGAGAGATACGCAGTATTTT. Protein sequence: CASSSSGAGRDTQYF.

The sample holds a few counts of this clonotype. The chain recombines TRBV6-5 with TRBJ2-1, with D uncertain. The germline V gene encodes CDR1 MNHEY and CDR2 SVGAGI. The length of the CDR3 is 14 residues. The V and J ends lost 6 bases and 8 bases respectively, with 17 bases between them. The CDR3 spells CASRPPRLADEQFF. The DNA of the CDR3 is TGTGCCAGCAGACCTCCTCGTTTAGCCGATGAGCAGTTCTTC.

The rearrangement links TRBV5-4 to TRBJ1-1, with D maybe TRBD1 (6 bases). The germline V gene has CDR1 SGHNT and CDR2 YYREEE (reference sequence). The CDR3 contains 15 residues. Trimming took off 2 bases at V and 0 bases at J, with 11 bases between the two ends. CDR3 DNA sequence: TGTGCCAGCAGCTTTGGGGGGCGGATGAACACTGAAGCTTTCTTT. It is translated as CASSFGGRMNTEAFF.

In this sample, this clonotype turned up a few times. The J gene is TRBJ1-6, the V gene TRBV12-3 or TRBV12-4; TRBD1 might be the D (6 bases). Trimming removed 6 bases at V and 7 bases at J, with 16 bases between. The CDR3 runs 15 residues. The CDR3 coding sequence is TGTGCCAGCAGCGTGTTGGACAGAGGAAATTCACCCCTCCACTTT. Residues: CASSVLDRGNSPLHF.

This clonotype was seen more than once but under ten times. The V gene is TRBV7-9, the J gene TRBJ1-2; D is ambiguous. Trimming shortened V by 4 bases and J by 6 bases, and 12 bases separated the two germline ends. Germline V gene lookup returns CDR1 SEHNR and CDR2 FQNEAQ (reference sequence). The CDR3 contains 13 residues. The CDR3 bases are TGTGCCAGCAGCTCCCGGACGGCTAATGGCTACACCTTC. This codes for CASSSRTANGYTF.

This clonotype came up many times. The DNA for the CDR3 is TGTGCCAGCAGTCCAGCGTTGGCTAATGAAAAACTGTTTTTT. Its translation: CASSPALANEKLFF. This chain uses TRBV27 with TRBJ1-4; D remains ambiguous. Germline CDR1 is MNHEY and CDR2 is SMNVEV (reference sequence). The CDR3 runs 14 residues. V was pared by 5 bases and J by 3 bases, with 10 bases between.

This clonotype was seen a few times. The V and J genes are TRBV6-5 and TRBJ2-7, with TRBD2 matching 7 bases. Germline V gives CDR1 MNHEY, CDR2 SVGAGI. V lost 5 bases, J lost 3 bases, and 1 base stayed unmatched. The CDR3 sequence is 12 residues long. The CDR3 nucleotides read TGTGCCAGCAGTACGGGAGGCTACGAGCAGTACTTC. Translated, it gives CASSTGGYEQYF.

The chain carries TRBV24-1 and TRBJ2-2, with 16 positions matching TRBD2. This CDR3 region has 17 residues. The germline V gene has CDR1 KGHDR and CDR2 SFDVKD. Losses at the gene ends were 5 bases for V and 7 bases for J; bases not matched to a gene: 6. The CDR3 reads CATSGGLAGGYVGELFF. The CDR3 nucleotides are TGTGCCACCAGTGGGGGACTAGCGGGAGGGTACGTCGGGGAGCTGTTTTTT.

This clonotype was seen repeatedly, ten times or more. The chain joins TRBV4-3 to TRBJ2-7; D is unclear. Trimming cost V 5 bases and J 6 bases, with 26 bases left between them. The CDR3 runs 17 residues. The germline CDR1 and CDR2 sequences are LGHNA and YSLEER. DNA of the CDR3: TGCGCCAGCAGCGACGTTCCCCCTCCCGTCGGCTTCGCCGAGCAGTACTTC. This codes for CASSDVPPPVGFAEQYF.

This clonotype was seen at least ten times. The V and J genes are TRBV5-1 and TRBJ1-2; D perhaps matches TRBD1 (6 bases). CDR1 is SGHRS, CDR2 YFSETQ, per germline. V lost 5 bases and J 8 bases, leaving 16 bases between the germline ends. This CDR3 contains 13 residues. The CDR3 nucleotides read TGCGCCAGCAGTTACGGGACATCTGGGGGCTACACCTTC. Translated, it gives CASSYGTSGGYTF.